This is a list of T cell receptor beta chains from one sample in a study of long-term antiretroviral therapy in people with HIV. Method: immunoSEQ multiplex PCR; TCRdb's copy keeps in-frame clones and lacks some. The sample holds 25,000 to 35,000 clones; about 90% are singletons and the top ten take approximately 1%. The material sequenced was unsorted PBMCs, taken 2 years after starting antiretroviral therapy. The receptors were gathered from a man in his forties or fifties with HIV. CDR3s include the opening cysteine and the closing phenylalanine or tryptophan. D genes are given only for firm matches. Clone size is shown for a subset of rows, as once, few, many or a class of expanded clone.

J,V,size,D,CDR3,DNA
TRBJ1-2,TRBV28,NA,NA,CASSFNGATGYTF,TGTGCCAGCAGTTTTAATGGCGCGACAGGCTACACCTTC
TRBJ2-3,TRBV9,NA,NA,CASSPSLGRASTDTQYF,TGTGCCAGCAGCCCCTCCCTGGGGAGAGCTAGCACAGATACGCAGTATTTT
TRBJ2-1,TRBV19,NA,TRBD1,CASSINRGVLGSEQFF,TGTGCCAGTAGTATAAACAGGGGTGTCCTGGGGTCTGAGCAGTTCTTC
TRBJ1-1,TRBV19,NA,NA,CASSIVFSRKTEAFF,TGTGCCAGTAGTATTGTCTTTAGTAGGAAGACTGAAGCTTTCTTT
TRBJ2-1,TRBV6-5,once,NA,CASSYSKWGNEQFF,TGTGCCAGCAGTTACTCGAAATGGGGAAATGAGCAGTTCTTC
TRBJ2-3,TRBV7-9,once,NA,CASSFYVADTQYF,TGTGCCAGCAGCTTCTACGTCGCAGATACGCAGTATTTT
TRBJ1-1,TRBV9,few,NA,CASSPRGRGYGAFF,TGTGCCAGCAGCCCCAGAGGCAGGGGATATGGAGCTTTCTTT
TRBJ1-1,TRBV6-4,NA,NA,CASSDSSRNTEAFF,TGTGCCAGCAGTGACTCGTCCAGGAACACTGAAGCTTTCTTT
TRBJ2-1,TRBV19,once,NA,CASSIDPGGNEQFF,TGTGCCAGTAGTATAGACCCAGGGGGGAATGAGCAGTTCTTC
TRBJ2-2,TRBV2,NA,TRBD1,CASGQEDRTNTGELFF,TGTGCCAGCGGGCAGGAGGACAGGACGAACACCGGGGAGCTGTTTTTT
TRBJ1-5,TRBV9,NA,NA,CASSVGVESQPQHF,TGTGCCAGCAGCGTAGGAGTGGAGAGTCAGCCCCAGCATTTT
TRBJ1-3,TRBV6-6,NA,NA,CASSYWESRSGNTIYF,TGTGCCAGCAGTTACTGGGAATCTCGCTCTGGAAACACCATATATTTT
TRBJ1-1,TRBV28,NA,NA,CASSFPGTNTEAFF,TGTGCCAGCAGTTTCCCCGGGACGAACACTGAAGCTTTCTTT
TRBJ1-3,TRBV4-3,NA,NA,CASSQTGWRNTIYF,TGCGCCAGCAGCCAAACAGGGTGGAGAAACACCATATATTTT
TRBJ2-2,TRBV2,NA,TRBD1,CASSAQGAAGELFF,TGTGCCAGCAGTGCTCAGGGGGCCGCCGGGGAGCTGTTTTTT
TRBJ1-1,TRBV7-9,few,TRBD1,CASSLQGNEAFF,TGTGCCAGCAGCCTACAGGGGAATGAAGCTTTCTTT
TRBJ1-1,TRBV13,NA,NA,CASSLQGGGEAFF,TGTGCCAGCAGCCTCCAGGGAGGCGGTGAAGCTTTCTTT
TRBJ1-1,TRBV6-5,NA,NA,CASSFRFESTEAFF,TGTGCCAGCAGTTTTCGGTTCGAGAGCACTGAAGCTTTCTTT
TRBJ2-1,TRBV4-2,NA,NA,CASTLGLGGIGDEQFF,TGTGCCAGCACCCTAGGTTTAGGGGGTATTGGGGATGAGCAGTTCTTC
TRBJ1-1,TRBV7-9,few,NA,CASSLRGAGNTEAFF,TGTGCCAGCAGCTTACGGGGGGCAGGGAACACTGAAGCTTTCTTT
TRBJ2-7,TRBV2,NA,NA,CASRGGYSYEQYF,TGTGCCAGCAGGGGGGGCTACTCCTACGAGCAGTACTTC
TRBJ2-7,TRBV5-5,NA,TRBD1,CASSFAQGVGEQYF,TGTGCCAGCAGCTTCGCACAGGGGGTGGGGGAGCAGTACTTC
TRBJ2-2,TRBV7-9,few,NA,CASSPTTGTGELFF,TGTGCCAGCAGCCCGACCACGGGCACCGGGGAGCTGTTTTTT
TRBJ1-2,TRBV28,few,NA,CASSPPRRNYGYTF,TGTGCCAGCAGTCCCCCCAGAAGAAACTATGGCTACACCTTC
TRBJ1-1,TRBV5-5,NA,TRBD1,CASRPGQLNTEAFF,TGTGCCAGCAGGCCGGGACAGTTGAACACTGAAGCTTTCTTT
TRBJ1-4,TRBV14,NA,NA,CASSQALGTNEKLFF,TGTGCCAGCAGCCAAGCGTTGGGAACTAATGAAAAACTGTTTTTT
TRBJ1-5,TRBV28,once,NA,CASSLGTLGNQPQHF,TGTGCCAGCAGCCTCGGGACATTAGGCAATCAGCCCCAGCATTTT
TRBJ2-3,TRBV10-3,NA,TRBD2,CAIRLAGGTDTQYF,TGTGCCATCAGACTAGCGGGAGGGACAGATACGCAGTATTTT
TRBJ1-2,TRBV6-5,NA,TRBD1,CASSHRGDNYGYTF,TGTGCCAGCAGCCACAGGGGAGATAACTATGGCTACACCTTC
TRBJ2-1,TRBV6-6,NA,NA,CASRRDQGTVYNEQFF,TGTGCCAGCAGGCGAGATCAGGGGACCGTCTACAATGAGCAGTTCTTC
TRBJ1-2,TRBV2,few,TRBD1,CASSLGQGGYGYTF,TGTGCCAGCAGCCTAGGACAGGGAGGCTACGGCTACACCTTC
TRBJ2-3,TRBV7-2,NA,TRBD2,CASSLGRARGLTVTDTQYF,TGTGCCAGCAGCTTAGGACGGGCGCGGGGACTAACGGTCACAGATACGCAGTATTTT
TRBJ1-4,TRBV7-6,NA,NA,CASSRDGGNEKLFF,TGTGCCAGCAGCCGAGACGGCGGCAATGAAAAACTGTTTTTT
TRBJ2-7,TRBV27,NA,NA,CASSPGLTYEQYF,TGTGCCAGCAGCCCAGGGTTGACCTACGAGCAGTACTTC
TRBJ2-2,TRBV7-7,once,TRBD1,CASSNRQGLGELFF,TGTGCTAGCAGCAACCGACAGGGGTTAGGGGAGCTGTTTTTT
TRBJ1-1,TRBV5-1,NA,NA,CASSSRTDSMNTEAFF,TGCGCCAGCAGCTCCAGGACAGACTCCATGAACACTGAAGCTTTCTTT
TRBJ2-1,TRBV6-6,NA,NA,CASSYLGHEQFF,TGTGCCAGCAGTTACTTGGGACATGAGCAGTTCTTC
TRBJ2-2,TRBV6-5,once,TRBD2,CASSYSGEGTGELFF,TGTGCCAGCAGTTACTCGGGGGAGGGGACCGGGGAGCTGTTTTTT
TRBJ1-1,TRBV4-1,NA,NA,CASSQDVPRLNTEAFF,TGCGCCAGCAGCCAAGATGTCCCTCGGTTGAACACTGAAGCTTTCTTT
TRBJ2-1,TRBV18,NA,TRBD2,CASSQLLLAGGNNEQFF,TGTGCCAGCTCACAACTCTTACTAGCGGGGGGGAACAATGAGCAGTTCTTC
TRBJ2-1,TRBV28,NA,NA,CASRSPSWSSYNEQFF,TGTGCCAGCAGGAGCCCTAGCTGGAGCTCCTACAATGAGCAGTTCTTC
TRBJ2-7,TRBV5-4,NA,NA,CASSRGTVREEQYF,TGTGCCAGCAGCCGCGGGACAGTCAGGGAGGAGCAGTACTTC
TRBJ2-7,TRBV4-3,NA,NA,CASSQASPVDSSYEQYF,TGCGCCAGCAGCCAAGCGAGCCCAGTCGATAGCTCCTACGAGCAGTACTTC
TRBJ1-1,TRBV5-1,NA,NA,CASSPETGTEAFF,TGCGCCAGCAGCCCCGAAACGGGCACTGAAGCTTTCTTT
TRBJ2-3,TRBV9,NA,TRBD2,CASSALLAGSTDTQYF,TGTGCCAGCAGCGCCCTCTTAGCGGGGAGCACAGATACGCAGTATTTT